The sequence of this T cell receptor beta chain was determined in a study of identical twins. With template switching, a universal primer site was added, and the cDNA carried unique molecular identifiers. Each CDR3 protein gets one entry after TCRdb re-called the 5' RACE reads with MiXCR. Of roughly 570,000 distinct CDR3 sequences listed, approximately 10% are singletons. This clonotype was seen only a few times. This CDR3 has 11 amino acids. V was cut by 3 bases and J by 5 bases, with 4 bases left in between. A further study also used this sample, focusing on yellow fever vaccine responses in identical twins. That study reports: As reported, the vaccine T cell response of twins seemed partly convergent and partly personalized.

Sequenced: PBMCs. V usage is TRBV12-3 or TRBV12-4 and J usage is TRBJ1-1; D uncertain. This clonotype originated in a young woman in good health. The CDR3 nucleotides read TGTGCCAGCAGTTTCTATACTGAAGCTTTCTTT. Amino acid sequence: CASSFYTEAFF.